This TCR beta chain was captured in a study of identifying expanded T cells in peripheral blood (dated by TCRdb to the late 2010s). As for the study more broadly: Separate aliquots of the same genomic DNA pool were sequenced to produce technical replicates, and four replicates were compared in pairs. Overall study results and their limits: The binomial model flagged approximately 1.2 differentially abundant clones between technical replicates, compared with approximately 16 over approximately 2 weeks and roughly 19 over approximately four weeks. In all healthy donors, the variance in clone template counts between samples taken roughly 14 days apart rose significantly as total template count increased. The authors expected that biological variance in healthy repertoires might rise further over much longer intervals, such as months to years. Both the number of clones called differentially abundant and the false-positive rate were significantly reduced by the beta-binomial model across all healthy-donor time intervals.

During the collection period, no immune events, such as infections, were documented for the healthy donors. Healthy-donor blood repertoires served as a training cohort to calibrate time-dependent variance in a beta-binomial model of T-cell clone differential abundance. The training cohort was composed of roughly ten healthy donors, 3 female and 7 male. An age range of about 29 to 70 years, with an average of 43 years, was recorded for the donors. Whole blood from each healthy donor was obtained from a commercial supplier and was collected at three time points around 2 weeks apart. For immunosequencing, genomic DNA was extracted from unsorted whole blood. The immunoSEQ Assay, which uses bias-controlled multiplex PCR amplification of genomic DNA, was used to profile TCRbeta CDR3 regions. On the authors' methods: To quantify the absolute abundance of each unique TCRbeta CDR3 region, the sequences were collapsed and filtered. Two models were used to test differential abundance: a binomial model (Fisher-equivalent) and a beta-binomial model that adds time-dependent variance fitted from healthy donors. Any clone with fewer than 5 combined templates was excluded, and a clone was called differentially abundant if its Benjamini-Hochberg FDR was below 0.01. In the beta-binomial model, variance was expressed as a function of the total template count across the two samples, in the form v = (b*log(k)+a)^2. TCRdb limited this immuneACCESS table to in-frame rearrangements with V and J called. A share of clones is missing; checked studies link under half to unresolved V genes, and the rest is unexplained. Clonal size and the V and J genes are those of that table, whereas D and trimming came from the DNA. Within this sample are about 86,000 clones, with around 84% of them counted one time only. The ten top clones hold 3.5% to 5% of the sample.

Of note for this clone: Its cognate antigen has yet to be identified. No base quality information exists; no much larger clone differs at one position.

Based on the germline V gene, the CDR1 and CDR2 sequences are SQVTM and ANQGSEA. CDR3 length: 14 amino acids, cysteine to phenylalanine. This entry keeps only the CDR3 DNA: 42 bases, framed from base 1. Cut back by 1 base and 2 bases, the V and J ends lie 12 bases apart. Sequences were obtained from blood. The TCR sequence derives from a person aged 18 to 75 in good health. The receptor chain draws on TRBV29-1 and TRBJ2-7; tentative D gene TRBD1, with 5 bases matching. The CDR3 in this case is CSVEVGHGAYEQYF. The DNA is TGCAGCGTTGAAGTCGGACACGGAGCCTACGAGCAGTACTTC.